The rows below give T cell receptor beta chains drawn from one sample of a study of regulatory T cells in long-lasting Graves disease. Each CDR3 protein gets one entry after TCRdb re-called the multiplex PCR reads with MiXCR. The table includes roughly 350,000 distinct CDR3 sequences, 15% to 20% detected once. The same data also went into a second study, on T cells in Graves' hyperthyroidism and ophthalmopathy.

Here the sequenced sample was peripheral blood mononuclear cells (PBMCs), taken at new diagnosis, from a patient treated with antithyroid drugs. These receptors were collected from a man aged 40-49 years with Graves disease. Each CDR3 is given with its conserved first and last residue. Fields, in order: V gene, J gene, CDR3 protein.

V: TRBV2
J: TRBJ2-2
CDR3: CASSSGTGMAGELFF

V: TRBV12-3/TRBV12-4
J: TRBJ2-7
CDR3: CASSPGGYEQYF

V: TRBV24-1
J: TRBJ2-5
CDR3: CATSDLSGTGRETQYF

V: TRBV28
J: TRBJ1-5
CDR3: CASSFGTGNQPQHF

V: TRBV18
J: TRBJ1-1
CDR3: CASSPTGAMNTEAFF

V: TRBV3-1
J: TRBJ1-3
CDR3: CASSQATARSGNTIYF

V: TRBV2
J: TRBJ2-7
CDR3: CATEYDRSSYEQYF

V: TRBV3-1
J: TRBJ2-5
CDR3: CASSQDSGWETQYF

V: TRBV13
J: TRBJ2-2
CDR3: CASSLGLQGTGELFF

V: TRBV6-1
J: TRBJ2-7
CDR3: CASTRDRATYEQYF

V: TRBV28
J: TRBJ1-1
CDR3: CASSPFNQNTEAFF

V: TRBV28
J: TRBJ2-5
CDR3: CASSSRGRRRAYETQYF

V: TRBV12-5
J: TRBJ1-1
CDR3: CASGVSREEAFF

V: TRBV28
J: TRBJ1-2
CDR3: CAIRNGVNYGYTF

V: TRBV28
J: TRBJ2-5
CDR3: CASSLQGETQYF

V: TRBV7-3
J: TRBJ2-5
CDR3: CASSRGGDDGTQYF

V: TRBV28
J: TRBJ2-1
CDR3: CASSFVSGVSYNEQFF

V: TRBV27
J: TRBJ2-1
CDR3: CASSLEGHSYNEQFF

V: TRBV28
J: TRBJ1-4
CDR3: CASRVSTNEKLFF

V: TRBV11-3
J: NA
CDR3: CASSPGTSGGAVETQYF

V: TRBV9
J: TRBJ2-1
CDR3: CASSTTGTNNEQFF

V: TRBV12-3/TRBV12-4
J: TRBJ1-3
CDR3: CASSLGTVGNTIYF

V: TRBV29-1
J: TRBJ2-2
CDR3: CSVGGRTSNTGELFF

V: TRBV6-1
J: TRBJ1-1
CDR3: CASSGPAQRMNTEAFF

V: TRBV2
J: TRBJ2-3
CDR3: CASSEEQGVGTQYF

V: TRBV6-1
J: TRBJ2-1
CDR3: CASSERLPPQFF

V: TRBV6-2/TRBV6-3
J: TRBJ1-1
CDR3: CASSYSLGTEAFF

V: TRBV29-1
J: TRBJ1-1
CDR3: CSVEDWQGAGSTEAFF

V: TRBV5-1
J: TRBJ2-2
CDR3: CASSPYRLNTGELFF

V: TRBV2
J: TRBJ1-2
CDR3: CASSAPGGRRGYTF

V: TRBV12-3/TRBV12-4
J: TRBJ1-1
CDR3: CASSSRESTEAFF

V: TRBV6-2/TRBV6-3
J: TRBJ1-4
CDR3: CASSRPSKLPEKLFF

V: TRBV15
J: TRBJ1-2
CDR3: CATSRATRDGLFYGYTF

V: TRBV6-1
J: TRBJ1-2
CDR3: CASIGAGYGYTF

V: TRBV12-3/TRBV12-4
J: TRBJ2-7
CDR3: CASSITSEQYF

V: TRBV7-2
J: TRBJ2-7
CDR3: CASSTRQGMRYEQYF

V: TRBV3-1
J: TRBJ2-1
CDR3: CASSQDRGGGSYNEQFF

V: TRBV11-3
J: TRBJ1-1
CDR3: CASSQGRGATEAFF

V: TRBV19
J: TRBJ2-3
CDR3: CASSSGDTDTQYF

V: TRBV7-2
J: TRBJ2-1
CDR3: CASSFGQSYNEQFF

V: TRBV28
J: TRBJ2-7
CDR3: CASSPPGQPPYEQYF

V: TRBV29-1
J: TRBJ2-3
CDR3: CSVEPPTGPDTQYF

V: TRBV6-1
J: TRBJ2-1
CDR3: CASNRLAGSSYNEQFF